This T cell receptor (beta chain) came from a study of CXCR3-negative and CXCR3-positive naive CD8 T cells. Through 5' RACE with UMI labels, the TRB cDNA libraries were prepared. TCRdb reworked the 5' RACE reads into one entry per CDR3 protein, no DNA. Its listing shows 65,000 to 95,000 distinct CDR3 sequences. CDR3 size: 15 residues. Germline values: CDR1 LGHNA, CDR2 YNFKEQ. This TCR came from a human donor in good health. Some clones in this sample may be carry-over from other donors' samples. The sequenced material came from naive CXCR3- CD8+ T cells from blood. Subset indicated: CD45RO-CCR7+CD27+CD95- naive CD8+ T cells lacking CXCR3 (TNR3-). The chain employs TRBV4-2 and TRBJ2-1. The CDR3 protein is CASSRSTEAYNEQFF.